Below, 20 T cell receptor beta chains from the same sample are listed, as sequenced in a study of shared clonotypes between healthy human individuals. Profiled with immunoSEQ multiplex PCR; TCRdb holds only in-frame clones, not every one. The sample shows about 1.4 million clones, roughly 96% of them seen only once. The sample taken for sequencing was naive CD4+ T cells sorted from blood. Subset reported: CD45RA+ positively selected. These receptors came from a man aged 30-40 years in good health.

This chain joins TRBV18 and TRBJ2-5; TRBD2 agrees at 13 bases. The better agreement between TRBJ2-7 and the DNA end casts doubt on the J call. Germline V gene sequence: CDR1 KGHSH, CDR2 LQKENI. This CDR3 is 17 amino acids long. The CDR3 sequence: CASSPGLAGEVSYEQYF. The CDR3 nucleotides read TGTGCCAGCTCACCAGGACTAGCGGGAGAGGTCTCCTACGAGCAGTACTTC.

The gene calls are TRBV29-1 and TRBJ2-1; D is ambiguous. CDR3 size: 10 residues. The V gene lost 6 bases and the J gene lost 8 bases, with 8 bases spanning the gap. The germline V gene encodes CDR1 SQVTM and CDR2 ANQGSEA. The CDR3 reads CSVDLDEQFF. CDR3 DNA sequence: TGCAGCGTGGATCTGGATGAGCAGTTCTTC.

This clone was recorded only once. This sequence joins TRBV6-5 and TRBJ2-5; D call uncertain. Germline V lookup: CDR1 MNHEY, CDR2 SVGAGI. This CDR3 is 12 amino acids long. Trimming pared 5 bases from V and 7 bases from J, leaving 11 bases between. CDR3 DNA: TGTGCCAGCAGTCCAAAAATGGGGACCCAGTACTTC. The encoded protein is CASSPKMGTQYF.

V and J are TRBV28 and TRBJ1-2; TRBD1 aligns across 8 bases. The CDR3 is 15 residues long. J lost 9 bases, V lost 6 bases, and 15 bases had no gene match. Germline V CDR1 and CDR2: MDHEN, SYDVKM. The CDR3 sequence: CASSQYPGQGRSYTF. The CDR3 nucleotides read TGTGCCAGCAGCCAATACCCCGGACAGGGAAGGAGCTACACCTTC.

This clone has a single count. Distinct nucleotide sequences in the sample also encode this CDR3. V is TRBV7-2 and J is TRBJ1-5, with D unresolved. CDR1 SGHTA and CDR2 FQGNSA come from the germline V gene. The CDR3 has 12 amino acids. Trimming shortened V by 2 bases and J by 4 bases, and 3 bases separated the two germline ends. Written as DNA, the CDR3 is TGTGCCAGCAGCTTACTAAATCAGCCCCAGCATTTT. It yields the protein CASSLLNQPQHF.

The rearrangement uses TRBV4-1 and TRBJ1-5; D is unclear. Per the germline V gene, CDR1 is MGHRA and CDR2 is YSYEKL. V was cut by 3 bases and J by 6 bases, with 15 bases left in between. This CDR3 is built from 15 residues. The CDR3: CASSQEPAAPQPQHF. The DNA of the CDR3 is TGCGCCAGCAGCCAGGAGCCGGCAGCGCCTCAGCCCCAGCATTTT.

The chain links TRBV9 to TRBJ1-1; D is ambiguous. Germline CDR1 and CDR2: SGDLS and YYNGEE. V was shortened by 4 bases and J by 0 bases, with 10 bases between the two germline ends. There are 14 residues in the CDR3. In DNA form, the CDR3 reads TGTGCCAGCAGCCTGCAACCGGTGAACACTGAAGCTTTCTTT. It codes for CASSLQPVNTEAFF.

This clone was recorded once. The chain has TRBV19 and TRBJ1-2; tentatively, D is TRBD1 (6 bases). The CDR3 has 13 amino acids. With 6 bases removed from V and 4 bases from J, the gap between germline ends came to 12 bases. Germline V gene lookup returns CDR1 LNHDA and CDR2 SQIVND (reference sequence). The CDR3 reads CASRPQGLYGYTF. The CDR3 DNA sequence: TGTGCCAGTAGGCCACAGGGCCTCTATGGCTACACCTTC. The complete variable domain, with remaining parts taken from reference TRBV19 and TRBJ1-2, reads DGGITQSPKYLFRKEGQNVTLSCEQNLNHDAMYWYRQDPGQGLRLIYYSQIVNDFQKGDIAEGYSVSREKKESFPLTVTSAQKNPTAFYLCASRPQGLYGYTFGSGTRLTVV.

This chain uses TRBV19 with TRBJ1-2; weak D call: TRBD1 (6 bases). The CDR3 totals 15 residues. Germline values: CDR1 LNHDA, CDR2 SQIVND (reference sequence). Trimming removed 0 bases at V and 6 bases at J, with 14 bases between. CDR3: CASSIDWLGADGYTF. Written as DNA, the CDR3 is TGTGCCAGTAGTATAGATTGGTTGGGGGCGGATGGCTACACCTTC.

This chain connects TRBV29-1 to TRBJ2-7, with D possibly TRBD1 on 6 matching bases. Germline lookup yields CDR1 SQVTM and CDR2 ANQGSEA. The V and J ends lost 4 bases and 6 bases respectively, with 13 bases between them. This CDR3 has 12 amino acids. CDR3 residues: CSVGQGMGEQYF. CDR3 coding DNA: TGCAGCGTTGGCCAGGGGATGGGCGAGCAGTACTTC.

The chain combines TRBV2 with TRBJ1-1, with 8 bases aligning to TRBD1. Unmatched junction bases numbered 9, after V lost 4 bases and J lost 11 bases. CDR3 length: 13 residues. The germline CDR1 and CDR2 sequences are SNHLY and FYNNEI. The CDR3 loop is CASSAGQERSAFF. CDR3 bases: TGTGCCAGCAGTGCGGGACAGGAACGGAGCGCTTTCTTT.

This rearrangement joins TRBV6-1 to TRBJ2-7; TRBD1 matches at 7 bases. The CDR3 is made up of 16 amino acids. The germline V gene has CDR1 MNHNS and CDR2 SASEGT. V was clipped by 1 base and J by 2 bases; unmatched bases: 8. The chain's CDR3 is CASSEVSTGPTYEQYF. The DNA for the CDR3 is TGTGCCAGCAGTGAAGTTTCGACAGGGCCCACCTACGAGCAGTACTTC.

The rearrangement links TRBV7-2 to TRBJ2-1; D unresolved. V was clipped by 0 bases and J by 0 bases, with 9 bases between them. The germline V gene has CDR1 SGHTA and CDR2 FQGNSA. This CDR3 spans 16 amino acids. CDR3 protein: CASSLAAEISYNEQFF. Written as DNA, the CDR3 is TGTGCCAGCAGCTTAGCGGCGGAGATCTCCTACAATGAGCAGTTCTTC.

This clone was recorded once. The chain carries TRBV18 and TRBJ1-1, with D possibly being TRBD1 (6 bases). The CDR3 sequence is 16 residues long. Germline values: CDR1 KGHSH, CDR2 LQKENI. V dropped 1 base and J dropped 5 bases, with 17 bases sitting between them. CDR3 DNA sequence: TGTGCCAGCTCACCACTTTTTGCGGGGGCGCGGACTGAAGCTTTCTTT. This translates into CASSPLFAGARTEAFF.

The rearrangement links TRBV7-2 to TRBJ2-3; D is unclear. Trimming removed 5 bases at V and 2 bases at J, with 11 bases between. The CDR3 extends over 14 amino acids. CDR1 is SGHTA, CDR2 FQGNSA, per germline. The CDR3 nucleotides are TGTGCCAGCAGCCCCGACTCCACCACAGATACGCAGTATTTT. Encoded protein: CASSPDSTTDTQYF.

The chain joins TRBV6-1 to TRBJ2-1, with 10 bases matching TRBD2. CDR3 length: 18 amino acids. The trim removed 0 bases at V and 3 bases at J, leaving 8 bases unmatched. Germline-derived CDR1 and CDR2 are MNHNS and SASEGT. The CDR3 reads CASSEASQLAGYYNEQFF. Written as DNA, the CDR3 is TGTGCCAGCAGTGAAGCGTCTCAACTAGCGGGGTACTACAATGAGCAGTTCTTC.

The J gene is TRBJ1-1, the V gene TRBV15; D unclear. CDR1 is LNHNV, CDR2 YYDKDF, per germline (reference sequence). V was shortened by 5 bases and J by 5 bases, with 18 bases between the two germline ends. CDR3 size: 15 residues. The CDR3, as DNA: TGTGCCACCAGCTCCGAAAAAGTGGCGTGGACTGAAGCTTTCTTT. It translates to CATSSEKVAWTEAFF.

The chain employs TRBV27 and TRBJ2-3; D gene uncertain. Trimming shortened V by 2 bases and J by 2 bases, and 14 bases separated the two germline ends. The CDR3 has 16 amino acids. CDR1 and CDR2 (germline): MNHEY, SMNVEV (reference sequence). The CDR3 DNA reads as TGTGCCAGCAGTTTAGCTAGTGGCAAGTCCACAGATACGCAGTATTTT. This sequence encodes CASSLASGKSTDTQYF.

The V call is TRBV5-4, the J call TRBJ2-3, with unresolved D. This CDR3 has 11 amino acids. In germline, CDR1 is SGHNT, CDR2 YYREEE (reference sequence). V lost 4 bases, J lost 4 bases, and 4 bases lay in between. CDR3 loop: CASSKSDTQYF. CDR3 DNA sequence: TGTGCCAGCAGCAAATCAGATACGCAGTATTTT.

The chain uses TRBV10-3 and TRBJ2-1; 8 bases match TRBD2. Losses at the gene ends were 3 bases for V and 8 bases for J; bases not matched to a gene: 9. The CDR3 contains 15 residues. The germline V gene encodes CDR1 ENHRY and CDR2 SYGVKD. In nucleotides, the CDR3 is TGTGCCATCAGTGAAAGGAGCGGGAGTTACTATGAGCAGTTCTTC. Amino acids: CAISERSGSYYEQFF.